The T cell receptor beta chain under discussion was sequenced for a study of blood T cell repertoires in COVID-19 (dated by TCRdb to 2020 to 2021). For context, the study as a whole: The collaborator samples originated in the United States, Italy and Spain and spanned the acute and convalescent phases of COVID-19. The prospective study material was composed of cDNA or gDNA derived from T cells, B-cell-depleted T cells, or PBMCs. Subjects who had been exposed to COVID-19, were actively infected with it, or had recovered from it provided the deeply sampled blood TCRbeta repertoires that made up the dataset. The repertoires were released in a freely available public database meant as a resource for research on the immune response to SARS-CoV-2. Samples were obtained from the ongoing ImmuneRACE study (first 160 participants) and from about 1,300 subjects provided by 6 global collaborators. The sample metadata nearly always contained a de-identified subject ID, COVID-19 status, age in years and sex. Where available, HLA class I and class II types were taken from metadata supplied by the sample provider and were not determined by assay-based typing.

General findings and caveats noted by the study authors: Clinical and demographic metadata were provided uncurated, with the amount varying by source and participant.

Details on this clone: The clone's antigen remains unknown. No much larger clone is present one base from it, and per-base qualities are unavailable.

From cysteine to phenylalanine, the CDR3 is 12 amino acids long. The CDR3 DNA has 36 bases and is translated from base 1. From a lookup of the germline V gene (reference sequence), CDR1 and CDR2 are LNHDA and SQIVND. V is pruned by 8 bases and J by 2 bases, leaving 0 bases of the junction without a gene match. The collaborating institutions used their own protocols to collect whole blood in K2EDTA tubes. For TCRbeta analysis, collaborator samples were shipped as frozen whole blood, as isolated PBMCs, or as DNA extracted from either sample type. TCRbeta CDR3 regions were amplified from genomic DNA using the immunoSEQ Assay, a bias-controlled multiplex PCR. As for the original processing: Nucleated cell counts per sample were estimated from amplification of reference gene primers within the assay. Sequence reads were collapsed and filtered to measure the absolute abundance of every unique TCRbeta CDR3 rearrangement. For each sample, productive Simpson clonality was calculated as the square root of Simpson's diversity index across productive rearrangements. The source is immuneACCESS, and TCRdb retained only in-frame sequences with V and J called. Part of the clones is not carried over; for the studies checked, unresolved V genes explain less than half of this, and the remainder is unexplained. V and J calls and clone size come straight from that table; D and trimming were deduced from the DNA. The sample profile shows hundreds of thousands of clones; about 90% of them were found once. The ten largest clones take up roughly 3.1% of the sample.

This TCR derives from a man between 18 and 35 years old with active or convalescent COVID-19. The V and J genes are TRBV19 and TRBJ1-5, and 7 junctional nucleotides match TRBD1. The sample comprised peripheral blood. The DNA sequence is TGTGCCAGTGGGACAGGCAATCAGCCCCAGCATTTT. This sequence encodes CASGTGNQPQHF.